This T cell receptor beta chain was retrieved from a study of T cell repertoires in cytomegalovirus infection. The CDR3 consists of 14 residues. V lost 0 bases, J lost 11 bases, and 9 bases stayed unmatched. Germline CDR1 MNHNS, CDR2 SASEGT. This clonotype was observed a few times. Its antigen is unknown. TCRdb ran MiXCR on the reads and lists one entry per CDR3 protein. The sample lists roughly 310,000 distinct CDR3 sequences; roughly 29% were seen once. This chain uses TRBV6-1 with TRBJ2-7; 8 bases map to TRBD1. This TCR was sampled from a human donor in good health (CMV status not recorded). Some clones in this sample may be carry-over from other donors' samples. The sample consisted of cultured PBMCs, taken from culture after CMV antigen stimulation. The CDR3 DNA is TGTGCCAGCAGTGAAGCGACAGGGGTTCATTCGGAGTACTTC. This translates into CASSEATGVHSEYF.